The 12 T cell receptor beta chains reported below all come from one sample, sequenced in a study of shared clonotypes between healthy human individuals (dated by TCRdb to about 2020). Libraries were prepared through the immunoSEQ multiplex PCR assay. Here the immuneACCESS table is served through TCRdb, limited to in-frame sequences with V and J called. Missing clones are a known gap in these copies; in checked studies unresolved V genes cover under half, and the rest lacks a known reason. Recorded for this sample are about 960,000 clones; 60% to 85% of them occurred a single time. Of the sample, about 1.5% falls within the top ten clones. Sequenced input: memory CD4+ T cells sorted from blood. Reading the label with the study, this specimen's cell subset or site is: CD45RA-negative fraction. The receptors stem from a man between 18 and 35 years old in good health.

This clone has only a few counts. The chain recombines TRBV10-3 with TRBJ2-1, with TRBD2 as a possible D gene (6 bases). The CDR3 contains 11 residues. Germline CDR1 reads ENHRY; CDR2 reads SYGVKD. The V gene lost 10 bases and the J gene lost 5 bases, with 9 bases spanning the gap. The CDR3 loop is CAKGLNNEQFF. The CDR3 region has the DNA TGTGCCAAGGGACTTAACAATGAGCAGTTCTTC.

This chain joins TRBV4-3 and TRBJ2-1, with 7 bases lining up with TRBD2. Germline V gives CDR1 LGHNA, CDR2 YSLEER. CDR3 length: 16 amino acids. After removal of 2 bases from V and 4 bases from J, the junction contained 8 bases not matched to a gene. The CDR3 sequence is CASSQLGGSGYNEQFF. The CDR3 DNA sequence: TGCGCCAGCAGCCAACTGGGGGGGAGTGGGTACAATGAGCAGTTCTTC.

The chain is built from TRBV28 and TRBJ2-1, with 9 positions matching TRBD2. The germline gives CDR1 MDHEN, CDR2 SYDVKM. The CDR3 contains 15 residues. Trimming removed 6 bases from V and 6 bases from J; junction bases left unmatched: 9. In nucleotides, the CDR3 is TGTGCCAGCAGCCACGCGGGGGGGCCCCTCAATGAGCAGTTCTTC. As protein: CASSHAGGPLNEQFF.

The rearrangement joins TRBV28 to TRBJ2-2; D call uncertain. CDR1 is MDHEN, CDR2 SYDVKM, per germline. CDR3 length: 16 residues. The V end lost 3 bases, the J end lost 0 bases, and 11 bases lay between the germline ends. CDR3 loop: CASSFDWLPNTGELFF. The CDR3 coding sequence is TGTGCCAGCAGTTTCGATTGGCTCCCGAACACCGGGGAGCTGTTTTTT.

V and J are TRBV28 and TRBJ2-7; D unclear. This CDR3 spans 13 amino acids. Per germline, CDR1 MDHEN and CDR2 SYDVKM. Trimming cost V 4 bases and J 2 bases, with 9 bases left between them. The CDR3 loop reads CASSSIKAYEQYF. The CDR3 region has the DNA TGTGCCAGCAGTTCCATTAAGGCCTACGAGCAGTACTTC.

The rearrangement links TRBV6-1 to TRBJ1-3, with unresolved D. The CDR3 is 15 amino acids. Germline V gives CDR1 MNHNS, CDR2 SASEGT. V was shortened by 6 bases and J by 0 bases, with 12 bases between the two germline ends. CDR3 in DNA: TGTGCCAGCAGGGCCTCTGGCAGCTCTGGAAACACCATATATTTT. It yields the protein CASRASGSSGNTIYF.

The chain employs TRBV9 and TRBJ2-5, with TRBD1 matching 7 bases. The V and J ends lost 4 bases and 4 bases, in that order; junction bases with no gene match: 7. Per the germline V gene, CDR1 is SGDLS and CDR2 is YYNGEE. The CDR3 is 14 amino acids. The CDR3 sequence is CASSLTGPRETQYF. The CDR3 DNA sequence: TGTGCCAGCAGCTTGACAGGGCCAAGAGAGACCCAGTACTTC. Full variable domain (outside the CDR3, taken from reference TRBV9 and TRBJ2-5): DSGVTQTPKHLITATGQRVTLRCSPRSGDLSVYWYQQSLDQGLQFLIQYYNGEERAKGNILERFSAQQFPDLHSELNLSSLELGDSALYFCASSLTGPRETQYFGPGTRLLVL.

The V call is TRBV6-5, the J call TRBJ2-1; 9 nucleotides agree with TRBD2. This CDR3 region has 12 residues. V was pared by 8 bases and J by 6 bases, with 2 bases of the junction left unmatched. Germline CDR1 and CDR2: MNHEY and SVGAGI. The CDR3: CASRGRANEQFF. The CDR3 nucleotides are TGTGCCAGCCGCGGGAGGGCCAATGAGCAGTTCTTC.

The rearrangement links TRBV13 to TRBJ2-5; 8 bases align to TRBD1. J was trimmed by 7 bases and V by 5 bases; bases with no gene match: 6. This CDR3 contains 13 residues. Germline V lookup: CDR1 PRHDT, CDR2 FYEKMQ (reference sequence). CDR3: CASSQDREATQYF. DNA of the CDR3: TGTGCCAGCAGCCAGGACAGGGAGGCGACCCAGTACTTC.

The V call is TRBV11-2, the J call TRBJ2-3, with D possibly matching TRBD2 (6 bases). V lost 5 bases to trimming and J lost 0 bases, with 12 bases between them. Germline V gene data show CDR1 as SGHAT and CDR2 as FQNNGV. The CDR3 is 15 amino acids. The CDR3 reads CASSRDLPSTDTQYF. The CDR3 DNA sequence: TGTGCCAGCAGCCGGGACTTACCCAGCACAGATACGCAGTATTTT.

CDR3 in amino acids: CASRGDGALHF. In nucleotides, the CDR3 is TGTGCCAGCCGGGGGGACGGAGCCCTCCACTTT. The gene calls are TRBV6-1 and TRBJ1-6; D may be TRBD1 (5 bases). The CDR3 covers 11 residues. Germline CDR1 and CDR2: MNHNS and SASEGT. V shed 8 bases and J shed 14 bases, with 13 bases lying between them.

The chain combines TRBV6-5 with TRBJ2-3, with 8 bases that match TRBD2. This CDR3 has 13 residues. Germline V gene lookup returns CDR1 MNHEY and CDR2 SVGAGI. The V segment lost 7 bases and the J segment 3 bases; nucleotides outside the gene matches: 3. CDR3 DNA: TGTGCCAGCACGGGGGGGCTAACAGATACGCAGTATTTT. Protein sequence: CASTGGLTDTQYF.